These 14 T cell receptor beta chains share one sample of origin, sequenced in a study of identical twins. Using its own MiXCR run on the 5' RACE reads, TCRdb lists one record per CDR3 protein. The sample holds roughly 690,000 distinct CDR3 sequences, 5.5% to 6.5% seen once. The sequenced material came from naive T cells sorted from blood. These receptors all come from a man younger than 35 in good health.

This clonotype was counted between two and nine times. The genes are TRBV9 and TRBJ2-7; D call uncertain. The germline gives CDR1 SGDLS, CDR2 YYNGEE. V shed 0 bases and J shed 0 bases, with 13 bases lying between them. This CDR3 region has 16 residues. In DNA, the CDR3 is TGTGCCAGCAGCGTAGCCCCCTCCCAGAGCTCCTACGAGCAGTACTTC. Its protein product is CASSVAPSQSSYEQYF.

Concerning this clonotype itself: Germline is not matched at one junction end, which may reflect a read error. The genes are TRBV11-2 and TRBJ1-4; perhaps TRBD1 as D (5 bases). The germline gives CDR1 SGHAT, CDR2 FQNNGV. This CDR3 contains 11 residues. CDR3 region: CDSSRGSERFF. The CDR3 DNA is TGTGACAGCAGCCGGGGGAGCGAGCGGTTTTTT.

The chain joins TRBV11-2 to TRBJ2-5; the D is unclear. The V gene lost 0 bases and the J gene lost 4 bases, with 9 bases spanning the gap. The CDR3 has 14 residues. The germline gives CDR1 SGHAT, CDR2 FQNNGV. The CDR3 region has the DNA TGTGCCAGCAGCTTAGATCCCAGCAGAGAGACCCAGTACTTC. Protein product: CASSLDPSRETQYF.

For the CDR3, the DNA is TGTGCCAGCAGTCCGAGGGGGGGAAAAGAGACCCAGTACTTC. This gives the protein CASSPRGGKETQYF. V is TRBV6-1 and J is TRBJ2-5; D might be TRBD2 (7 bases). The V gene's germline CDR1 is MNHNS and CDR2 SASEGT. CDR3 length: 14 amino acids. V was cut by 5 bases and J by 3 bases, with 13 bases left in between.

This chain links TRBV29-1 with TRBJ2-3, with D possibly TRBD1 on 6 matching bases. The CDR3 extends over 16 amino acids. Germline loops: CDR1 SQVTM, CDR2 ANQGSEA. V was trimmed by 0 bases and J by 4 bases, leaving 17 bases between them. The CDR3 here is CSVEDRYRVMADTQYF. CDR3 bases: TGCAGCGTTGAAGATAGGTACAGGGTCATGGCAGATACGCAGTATTTT.

The table lists this clonotype with many counts. The chain is built from TRBV12-3 or TRBV12-4 and TRBJ2-7, with D unresolved. V lost 5 bases and J lost 5, with 16 bases in between. This CDR3 has 14 residues. The CDR3 DNA follows: TGTGCCAGCAGTCCTGTGGGCGCCGAAGACGAGCAGTACTTC. Its protein product is CASSPVGAEDEQYF.

This clonotype was counted at least ten times. In DNA, the CDR3 is TGTGCCAGCAGCTTTCCCCGAAGCGAGCAGTACTTC. The encoded protein is CASSFPRSEQYF. V gene TRBV7-9 combines with J gene TRBJ2-7; no reliable D call. Trimming removed 3 bases from V and 6 bases from J, with 9 bases in between. Germline V lookup: CDR1 SEHNR, CDR2 FQNEAQ (reference sequence). CDR3 length: 12 amino acids.

The chain uses TRBV19 and TRBJ2-1, with 10 bases matching TRBD2. Germline lookup yields CDR1 LNHDA and CDR2 SQIVND (reference sequence). The CDR3 consists of 15 residues. V shed 5 bases and J 7 bases; nucleotides not matched to a gene: 8. This chain's CDR3 is CASSQGLADLNEQFF. In nucleotides, the CDR3 is TGTGCCAGTAGTCAAGGACTAGCGGACCTTAATGAGCAGTTCTTC.

This clonotype occurred a few times. The rearrangement links TRBV29-1 to TRBJ2-1, with 8 bases identical to TRBD2. Per germline, CDR1 SQVTM and CDR2 ANQGSEA. CDR3 length equals 13 residues. V lost 7 bases and J lost 6; bases outside the gene matches: 8. DNA of the CDR3: TGCAGCGCCATTAGCGGGATCATCAATGAGCAGTTCTTC. Residues: CSAISGIINEQFF.

The chain combines TRBV7-9 with TRBJ2-6; 7 positions agree with TRBD1. Germline V CDR1 and CDR2: SEHNR, FQNEAQ (reference sequence). The CDR3 is 17 amino acids. Trimming cost V 4 bases and J 2 bases; bases outside gene matches: 8. The CDR3 sequence: CASSSRQTGTGANVLTF. CDR3 DNA: TGTGCCAGCAGCTCTCGCCAGACAGGGACTGGGGCCAACGTCCTGACTTTC.

This clonotype was detected ten times or more. The junction differs from germline at one of its ends, possibly a read error. The J gene is TRBJ2-1, the V gene TRBV6-1; 10 bases are a match to TRBD1. The CDR3 consists of 11 residues. Germline V gene data show CDR1 as MNHNS and CDR2 as SASEGT. This chain's CDR3 is CASTAGQGIVF. The DNA of the CDR3 is TGTGCCAGCACCGCGGGACAGGGGATCGTCTTC.

This chain connects TRBV11-2 to TRBJ2-2, with 10 nucleotides matching TRBD2. Germline CDR1 and CDR2: SGHAT and FQNNGV. The CDR3 loop spans 20 amino acids. Trimming at V came to 1 base and at J to 1 base, leaving 12 bases not matched to a gene. CDR3 amino acids: CASSLGLSGRRPKNTGELFF. In DNA, the CDR3 is TGTGCCAGCAGCTTAGGTCTTAGCGGGAGGCGCCCCAAGAACACCGGGGAGCTGTTTTTT.

The chain joins TRBV7-2 to TRBJ2-7, with TRBD1 matching 9 bases. Germline trimming cut 6 bases from V and 1 base from J; bases unmatched to any gene: 10. Germline V CDR1 and CDR2: SGHTA, FQGNSA. The CDR3 has 16 amino acids. In nucleotides, the CDR3 is TGTGCCAGCAGGGAAACAGGGACAGGGTTGTCCTACGAGCAGTACTTC. It is translated as CASRETGTGLSYEQYF.

This clonotype was seen more than once but under ten times. The rearrangement uses TRBV7-3 and TRBJ2-3; D might be TRBD2 (6 bases). The length of the CDR3 is 16 residues. CDR1 SGHTA and CDR2 FQGTGA come from the germline V gene. V was clipped by 5 bases and J by 0 bases, with 15 bases between them. For the CDR3, the DNA is TGTGCCAGCAGCGTTGCTAGCGCTACTAGCACAGATACGCAGTATTTT. Translation gives CASSVASATSTDTQYF.